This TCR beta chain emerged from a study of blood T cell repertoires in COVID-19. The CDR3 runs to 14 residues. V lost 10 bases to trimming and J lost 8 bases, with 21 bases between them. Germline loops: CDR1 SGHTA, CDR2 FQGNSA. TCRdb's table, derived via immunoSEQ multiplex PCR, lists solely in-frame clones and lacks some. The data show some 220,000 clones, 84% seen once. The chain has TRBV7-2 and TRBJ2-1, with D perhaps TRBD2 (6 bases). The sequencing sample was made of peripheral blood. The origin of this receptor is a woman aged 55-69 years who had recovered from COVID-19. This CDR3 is CATAPGWRGDEQFF. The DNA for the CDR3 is TGTGCCACCGCCCCCGGCTGGCGGGGCGATGAGCAGTTCTTC.